This record looks at one T cell receptor (beta chain) sequence and its context. In germline, CDR1 is SGHRS, CDR2 YFSETQ. V lost 3 bases to trimming and J lost 2 bases, with 9 bases between them. This CDR3 is built from 13 residues. The data are from a study of blood T cell repertoires in COVID-19. Study information: The samples span acute and convalescent COVID-19 from the United States, Italy and Spain. Sample material is recorded as cDNA or gDNA derived from T cells, B-cell-depleted T cells, or PBMCs.

How the authors handled the data: Quantification of nucleated cells was approximated via reference gene primer amplification. Clones were read by immunoSEQ multiplex PCR, and TCRdb kept only the in-frame ones, dropping some. That table is the source of V, J and clone size, and D and trimming were worked out from the DNA. This sample has roughly 300,000 clones, with 85% found just once. J is TRBJ2-7 and V is TRBV5-1, with D possibly TRBD1 on 6 matching bases. Sequencing was done on a sample of peripheral blood. The clonotype was recovered from a human donor in a cohort sampled during active COVID-19. CDR3 protein: CASSSEGAYEQYF. In nucleotides, the CDR3 is TGCGCCAGCAGCTCTGAGGGGGCCTACGAGCAGTACTTC.